One TCR beta chain is described in this entry. The table lists this clonotype with a count of one. Its target antigen remains unknown. The input lacks base qualities; no much larger clone sits a single base away. This record belongs to a study of post-analysis software for immune sequencing data (dated by TCRdb to the mid-2010s). For context, the study as a whole: Relapsing-remitting, secondary progressive and progressive-relapsing multiple sclerosis were recorded as disease courses, and subtype annotation was lacking for some patients. Patient repertoires were compared against ten to eleven previously published healthy control repertoires from donors aged roughly 6 to 26 years. A subset of samples was prepared in parallel using single-end sample barcoding, then pooled and co-amplified after Illumina adapter ligation. Study-wide conclusions, independent of this receptor: Direct clustering with F measure showed strong co-clustering of samples prepared in the same batch, prompting a batch-effect correction. Significantly higher frequencies in patients than in controls were found for about five TRBV segments, including TRBV5-6, TRBV5-1 and TRBV20-1. The multiple sclerosis patient group was slightly younger than the control group. Compared with controls, multiple sclerosis patients had significantly lower normalized Chao1 diversity, a finding suggesting substantial peripheral T-cell clonal expansion.

Trimming takes 0 bases from V and 1 base from J, and the germline ends sit 9 bases apart. The cysteine opens and the phenylalanine closes a CDR3 of 15 amino acids. The read is trimmed to its CDR3 DNA, 45 bases read in frame from base 1. Per the germline V gene, SGHRS is the CDR1 and YFSETQ is the CDR2. Library generation was performed with PCR. The sequencing machine was an Illumina HiSeq 2500. Unique molecular identifiers were incorporated into TCR beta cDNA libraries to reduce PCR and sequencing biases. Around 500,000 cDNA molecules were obtained for every 1 to 10 million input T cells, so each molecule roughly corresponded to one T cell. The patient libraries were prepared and sequenced with the same protocol used for the earlier healthy control dataset. Samples belonging to the same batch were prepared together, multiplexed and sequenced on a shared HiSeq lane. In the paper's pipeline: MIGEC handled the raw barcoded reads, throwing out single-read molecular identifier groups before consensus assembly and CDR3 extraction. VDJtools was used for post-analysis of the clonotype tables, and diversity was normalized by down-sampling every dataset to the size of the smallest sample. To correct batch-related cross-sample contamination, repertoire overlap clustering matched CDR3 amino acid sequences but not nucleotide sequences. Through fastp at Q25 and MiXCR, TCRdb rebuilt clones from the public reads, retaining in-frame beta chains. Rows merge per CDR3 protein into single entries with the most common DNA and genes. These V and J calls derive from TCRdb rather than the authors' analysis. Here the sample has 800,000 to 950,000 distinct CDR3 sequences; roughly 58% occur a single time. Of the sample, approximately 4.2% is held by the ten largest clones.

To demonstrate the VDJtools post-analysis software, TCR beta repertoires were profiled from the peripheral blood of 10 to 15 young patients with multiple sclerosis. The multiple sclerosis patients were children and adolescents between 6 and 15 years of age. Sequenced sample: blood. The chain links TRBV5-1 with TRBJ2-3; a tentative D call is TRBD1 (5 bases match). The origin of this receptor is a girl aged 10 to 17 with multiple sclerosis. In nucleotides, the sequence is TGCGCCAGCAGCTTGGCACAGGCCGGCACAGATACGCAGTATTTT. Translation gives CASSLAQAGTDTQYF.